This is a list of T cell receptor beta chains from one sample in a study of shared clonotypes between healthy human individuals. TCRdb's table, derived via immunoSEQ multiplex PCR, lists solely in-frame clones and lacks some. Of fewer than 850,000 clones in the sample, roughly 70% are singletons; the top ten hold 1.8%. Material: memory CD4+ T cells sorted from blood. The receptors here all came from a woman aged 25-40 years in good health. Both conserved end residues are part of each CDR3. Fields, in order: J gene, clone size, D gene, CDR3 length, V gene, CDR3 DNA, CDR3 protein. D genes are given only for firm matches. A row's size may be missing; if present it is once, few, many or a size class.

>TRBJ1-2|.|TRBD1|14|TRBV5-6
TGTGCCAGCAGCCGCAGGGGGCGCGGGTATGGCTACACCTTC
CASSRRGRGYGYTF
>TRBJ2-2|.|.|14|TRBV23-1
TGCGCCAGCAGAGGGACTTCCAGGACCGGGGAGCTGTTTTTT
CASRGTSRTGELFF
>TRBJ2-2|.|.|16|TRBV15
TGTGCCACCAGCAGTGACGGCGGGATAAACACCGGGGAGCTGTTTTTT
CATSSDGGINTGELFF
>TRBJ1-3|.|TRBD1|15|TRBV2
TGTGCCAGCAGTTTGGACAGGGGCTCGGGAAACACCATATATTTT
CASSLDRGSGNTIYF
>TRBJ1-2|.|.|12|TRBV7-9
TGTGCCAGCAGCTTAGTGTCATCCCGGGGCACCTTC
CASSLVSSRGTF
>TRBJ2-1|.|.|15|TRBV25-1
TGTGCCAGCAGTGGGACAGAGGACTCCTACAATGAGCAGTTCTTC
CASSGTEDSYNEQFF
>TRBJ1-5|.|.|14|TRBV5-5
TGTGCCAGCAGCACCGGATGGGGAAATCAGCCCCAGCATTTT
CASSTGWGNQPQHF
>TRBJ1-2|.|TRBD1|14|TRBV2
TGTGCCACCATCAAAGACAGGGGCCCCTTTGGCTACACCTTC
CATIKDRGPFGYTF
>TRBJ2-7|.|.|13|TRBV28
TGTGCCAGCATGGGGGCTATTCGATCCGAGCAGTACTTC
CASMGAIRSEQYF
>TRBJ1-1|.|.|14|TRBV6-1
TGTGCCAGCAGGGGCCGAATTGGGAACACTGAAGCTTTCTTT
CASRGRIGNTEAFF
>TRBJ2-4|.|.|17|TRBV18
TGTGCCAGCTCACCAAGGAGGGAAACGGTAGCCAAAAACATTCAGTACTTC
CASSPRRETVAKNIQYF
>TRBJ1-2|medium-sized|.|13|TRBV11-2
TGTGCCAGCAGCCATTCCGGGGAAGACGGCTACACCTTC
CASSHSGEDGYTF
>TRBJ1-3|many|.|15|TRBV5-6
TGTGCCAGCAGCCACCCGGCGGGGTCTGGAAACACCATATATTTT
CASSHPAGSGNTIYF
>TRBJ1-6|.|.|13|TRBV5-1
TGCGCCAGCAGCTTGAACAACGGGTCACCCCTCCACTTT
CASSLNNGSPLHF
>TRBJ2-1|.|TRBD2|16|TRBV25-1
TGTGCCAGCAGTGAATATCGACTAGCGGGACGGAATGAGCAGTTCTTC
CASSEYRLAGRNEQFF
>TRBJ1-2|.|TRBD1|14|TRBV10-1
TGCGCCAGCAGTCCGACAGGGTTTAACTATGGCTACACCTTC
CASSPTGFNYGYTF
>TRBJ2-7|.|.|16|TRBV18
TGTGCCAGCTCACCAGTTCCTGGGACCTCCTCCTACGAGCAGTACTTC
CASSPVPGTSSYEQYF
>TRBJ2-2|.|.|14|TRBV27
TGTGCCAGCAGTTTAGACCGGGGCACCGGGGAGCTGTTTTTT
CASSLDRGTGELFF
>TRBJ2-6|.|.|14|TRBV2
TGTGCCAGCAGTGCGGTCTCCGGGGCCAACGTCCTGACTTTC
CASSAVSGANVLTF
>TRBJ2-7|.|.|11|TRBV6-1
TGTGCCAGCAGTGAAATCCGCGAGCAGTACTTC
CASSEIREQYF
>TRBJ1-1|once|.|15|TRBV2
TGTGCCAGCACCGACCGGACGGGACTGAACACTGAAGCTTTCTTT
CASTDRTGLNTEAFF
>TRBJ2-1|.|.|16|TRBV27
TGTGCCAGCAGTTTAGTCGCAGGGAGGAAGGGCAATGAGCAGTTCTTC
CASSLVAGRKGNEQFF
>TRBJ2-3|.|.|13|TRBV18
TGTGCCAGCTCCGGCGTCCACGGAGATACGCAGTATTTT
CASSGVHGDTQYF
>TRBJ1-3|.|.|14|TRBV7-8
TGTGCCAGCAGCTTAGGGGCGTCCGGAAACACCATATATTTT
CASSLGASGNTIYF
>TRBJ2-7|.|.|15|TRBV11-1
TGTGCCAGCAGCTTAACCGGGACACCTACCTTCGAGCAGTACTTC
CASSLTGTPTFEQYF
>TRBJ2-3|.|TRBD2|16|TRBV7-2
TGTGCCAGCAGCTTACAAACTAGCGGGTACACAGATACGCAGTATTTT
CASSLQTSGYTDTQYF
>TRBJ1-4|once|TRBD1|14|TRBV10-3
TGTGCCATCAGTGGAGGGCAGGGGGACGAAAAACTGTTTTTT
CAISGGQGDEKLFF
>TRBJ2-3|few|TRBD1|15|TRBV10-3
TGTGCCATCAGTCGGACAGGAGCGGGCACAGATACGCAGTATTTT
CAISRTGAGTDTQYF
>TRBJ2-2|few|TRBD1|16|TRBV2
TGTGCCAGCAGTGCCAGGTCCGGGACAGGGCTCGGGGAGCTGTTTTTT
CASSARSGTGLGELFF
>TRBJ2-1|.|.|12|TRBV30
TGTGCCTGGAGTGTCGAGGGGAATGAGCAGTTCTTC
CAWSVEGNEQFF
>TRBJ1-2|few|.|13|TRBV5-8
TGTGCCAGCAGCGAGGGCATTTATGGATACTACACCTTC
CASSEGIYGYYTF
>TRBJ2-4|.|.|10|TRBV20-1
TGCAGTGCTGCAGTCCGCATTCAGTACTTC
CSAAVRIQYF
>TRBJ1-3|few|TRBD1|14|TRBV29-1
TGCAGCGTTTCACTTACAGGGGCCGGAAACACCATATATTTT
CSVSLTGAGNTIYF
>TRBJ2-5|.|.|17|TRBV11-2
TGTGCCAGCAGCACACGAACGGGACTTTCCCTAGGCGAGACCCAGTACTTC
CASSTRTGLSLGETQYF
>TRBJ1-3|.|.|17|TRBV18
TGTGCCAGCTCACCATGGTCCAGCACAGGCTCTGGAAACACCATATATTTT
CASSPWSSTGSGNTIYF
>TRBJ2-2|.|TRBD1|17|TRBV28
TGTGCCAGCGAGTTTACGTCCGGGACAGTTTCCACCGGGGAGCTGTTTTTT
CASEFTSGTVSTGELFF
>TRBJ2-1|many|TRBD2|19|TRBV19
TGTGCCAGTAGTGTCCTCCCGGGACTAGCGGGAGGAGGCTACAATGAGCAGTTCTTC
CASSVLPGLAGGGYNEQFF
>TRBJ2-7|.|TRBD2|17|TRBV11-2
TGTGCCAGCAGCTTACCGGTGACTAGCGGGAGCCTATACGAGCAGTACTTC
CASSLPVTSGSLYEQYF
>TRBJ2-1|.|TRBD2|15|TRBV5-6
TGTGCCAGCAGCTTGCCGCTAGCGGCCTACAATGAGCAGTTCTTC
CASSLPLAAYNEQFF
>TRBJ1-3|once|.|15|TRBV5-1
TGCGCCAGCAGCGTGACACAGGGCTCTGGAAACACCATATATTTT
CASSVTQGSGNTIYF
>TRBJ2-7|.|.|11|TRBV28
TGTGCCAGCGGGGAGCTCTACGAGCAGTACTTC
CASGELYEQYF
>TRBJ1-4|.|TRBD1|15|TRBV28
TGTGCCAGCAGTTTTGGGACAGGGTCTAATGAAAAACTGTTTTTT
CASSFGTGSNEKLFF
>TRBJ1-4|.|TRBD1|16|TRBV5-6
TGTGCCAGCAGCTTGGGAGGGGGGACAGTCGGTGAAAAACTGTTTTTT
CASSLGGGTVGEKLFF